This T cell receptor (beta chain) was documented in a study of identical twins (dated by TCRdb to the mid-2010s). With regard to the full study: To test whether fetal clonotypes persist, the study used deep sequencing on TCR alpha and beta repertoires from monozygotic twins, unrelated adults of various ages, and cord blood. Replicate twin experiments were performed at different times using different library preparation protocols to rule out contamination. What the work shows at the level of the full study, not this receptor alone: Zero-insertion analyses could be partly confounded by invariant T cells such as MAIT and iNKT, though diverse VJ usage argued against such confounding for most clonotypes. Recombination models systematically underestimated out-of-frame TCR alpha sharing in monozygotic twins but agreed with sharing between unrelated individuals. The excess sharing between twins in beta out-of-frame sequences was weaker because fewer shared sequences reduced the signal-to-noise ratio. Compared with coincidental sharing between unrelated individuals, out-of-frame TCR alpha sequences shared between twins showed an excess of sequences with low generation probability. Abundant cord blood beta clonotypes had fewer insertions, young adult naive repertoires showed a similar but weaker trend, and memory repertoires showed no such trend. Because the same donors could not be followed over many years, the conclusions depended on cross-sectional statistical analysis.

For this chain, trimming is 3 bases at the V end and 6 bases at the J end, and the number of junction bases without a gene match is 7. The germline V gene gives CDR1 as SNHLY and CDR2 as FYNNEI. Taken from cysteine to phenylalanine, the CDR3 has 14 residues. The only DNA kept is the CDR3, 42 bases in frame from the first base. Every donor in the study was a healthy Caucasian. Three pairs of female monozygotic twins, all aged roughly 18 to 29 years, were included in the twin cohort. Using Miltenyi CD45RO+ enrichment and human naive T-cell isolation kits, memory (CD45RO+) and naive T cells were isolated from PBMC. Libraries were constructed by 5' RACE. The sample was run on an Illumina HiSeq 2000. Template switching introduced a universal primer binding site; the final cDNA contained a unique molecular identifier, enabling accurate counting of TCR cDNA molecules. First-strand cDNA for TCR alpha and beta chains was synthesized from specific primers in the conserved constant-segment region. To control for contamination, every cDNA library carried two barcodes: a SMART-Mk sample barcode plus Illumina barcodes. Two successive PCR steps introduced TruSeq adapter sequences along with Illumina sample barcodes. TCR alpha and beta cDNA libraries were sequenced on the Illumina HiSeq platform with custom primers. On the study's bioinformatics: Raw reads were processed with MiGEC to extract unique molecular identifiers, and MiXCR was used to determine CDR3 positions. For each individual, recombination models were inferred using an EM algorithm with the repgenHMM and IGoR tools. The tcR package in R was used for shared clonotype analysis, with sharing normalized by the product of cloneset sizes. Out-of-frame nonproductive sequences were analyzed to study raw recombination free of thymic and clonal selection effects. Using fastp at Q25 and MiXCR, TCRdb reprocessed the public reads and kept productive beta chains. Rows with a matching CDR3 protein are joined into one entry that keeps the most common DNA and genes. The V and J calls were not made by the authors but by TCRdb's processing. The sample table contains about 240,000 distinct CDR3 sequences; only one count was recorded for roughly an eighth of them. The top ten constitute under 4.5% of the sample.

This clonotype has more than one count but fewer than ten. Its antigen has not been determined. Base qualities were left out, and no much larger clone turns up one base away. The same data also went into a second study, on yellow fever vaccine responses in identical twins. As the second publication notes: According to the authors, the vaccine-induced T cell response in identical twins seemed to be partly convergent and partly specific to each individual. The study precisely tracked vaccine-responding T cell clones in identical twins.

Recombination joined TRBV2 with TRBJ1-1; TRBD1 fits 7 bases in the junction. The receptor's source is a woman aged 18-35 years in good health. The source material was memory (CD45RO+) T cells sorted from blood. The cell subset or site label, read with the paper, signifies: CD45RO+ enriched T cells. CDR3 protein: CASSDRVGQPEAFF. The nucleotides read TGTGCCAGCAGTGACCGAGTGGGACAGCCTGAAGCTTTCTTT.